This T cell receptor (beta chain) was identified in a study of blood T cell repertoires in COVID-19. Whole-study context: Italy, Spain and the United States were the sources of the convalescent and acute COVID-19 samples. T cells, B-cell-depleted T cells, or PBMCs supplied cDNA or gDNA.

The data were produced by immunoSEQ multiplex PCR, yet TCRdb's version contains in-frame clones alone and is incomplete. The sample has about 280,000 clones, around 91% seen once. Germline V gene data show CDR1 as SNHLY and CDR2 as FYNNEI. The V and J ends lost 1 base and 10 bases respectively, with 13 bases between them. This CDR3 region has 13 residues. This chain connects TRBV2 to TRBJ1-1; D not certain. Sequencing was performed on PBMCs or T cells enriched from blood (not recorded which). This TCR was sampled from a woman aged 18 to 35 with acute COVID-19. DNA for the CDR3: TGTGCCAGCAGTGAAGGGACTTTTTTCGGAGCTTTCTTT. As protein: CASSEGTFFGAFF.